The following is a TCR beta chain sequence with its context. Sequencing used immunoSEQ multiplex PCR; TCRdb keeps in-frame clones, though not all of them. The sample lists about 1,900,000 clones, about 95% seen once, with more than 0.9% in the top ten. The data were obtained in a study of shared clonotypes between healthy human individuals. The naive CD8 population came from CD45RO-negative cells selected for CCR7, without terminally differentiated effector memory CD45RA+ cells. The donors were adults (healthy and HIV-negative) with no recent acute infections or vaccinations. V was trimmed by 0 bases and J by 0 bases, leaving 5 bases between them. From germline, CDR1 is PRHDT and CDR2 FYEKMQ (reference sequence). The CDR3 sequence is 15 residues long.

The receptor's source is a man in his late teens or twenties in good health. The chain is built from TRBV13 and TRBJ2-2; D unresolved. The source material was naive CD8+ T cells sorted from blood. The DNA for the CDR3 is TGTGCCAGCAGCTTAGGGACGACGAACACCGGGGAGCTGTTTTTT. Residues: CASSLGTTNTGELFF.